The 21 T cell receptor beta chains given below trace back to one sample, sequenced in a study of OX40 agonist ivuxolimab in advanced cancers. The assay was immunoSEQ multiplex PCR, and TCRdb's table has in-frame clones only and misses some. The sample contains about 150,000 clones, approximately 94% of which appear only once. Sample: CD4+ or CD8+ T cells sorted from blood, taken in a trial of the OX40 agonist ivuxolimab. The receptors come from an adult with an advanced solid tumor such as melanoma, head and neck, liver or kidney cancer.

This rearrangement joins TRBV6-6 to TRBJ1-5, with 9 bases aligning to TRBD1. This CDR3 has 13 amino acids. CDR1 and CDR2 (germline): MNHNY, SVGAGI (reference sequence). The ends lost 6 bases at V and 7 bases at J; junction bases unmatched: 4. The DNA of the CDR3 is TGTGCCAGCAGGCGGGACAGGGTGCAGCCCCAGCATTTT. It specifies CASRRDRVQPQHF.

The chain is built from TRBV5-6 and TRBJ1-5; D gene unclear. CDR1 is SGHDT, CDR2 YYEEEE, per germline. V dropped 4 bases and J dropped 5 bases, with 10 bases sitting between them. CDR3 size: 13 residues. The CDR3 region is CASSHQEYQPQHF. CDR3 nucleotide sequence: TGTGCCAGCAGCCATCAGGAGTATCAGCCCCAGCATTTT.

V is TRBV18 and J is TRBJ2-2; either TRBD1 or TRBD2 may supply D (5 bases each). CDR1 KGHSH and CDR2 LQKENI come from the germline V gene. CDR3 length: 14 residues. V gave up 3 bases and J gave up 5 bases, with 10 bases separating them. The CDR3 bases are TGTGCCAGCTCACCTTGGGACCGGACCGGGGAGCTGTTTTTT. This encodes CASSPWDRTGELFF.

The chain is built from TRBV28 and TRBJ2-3; D is ambiguous. The CDR3 is made up of 17 amino acids. Trimming stripped 6 bases from V and 0 bases from J, with 19 bases between. Germline CDR1 reads MDHEN; CDR2 reads SYDVKM. CDR3 loop: CASSTPFGLSSTDTQYF. CDR3 DNA sequence: TGTGCCAGCAGCACCCCCTTCGGGCTTTCTAGCACAGATACGCAGTATTTT.

Comments on this clone: Distinct nucleotide sequences in the sample also encode this CDR3. This rearrangement joins TRBV9 to TRBJ2-7; the match to TRBD1 covers 8 bases. J lost 4 bases, V lost 4 bases, and 7 bases had no gene match. This CDR3 spans 14 amino acids. Germline V gives CDR1 SGDLS, CDR2 YYNGEE. The CDR3 here is CASSPRTGTYEQYF. DNA for the CDR3: TGTGCCAGCAGCCCCCGGACAGGGACTTACGAGCAGTACTTC.

J is TRBJ1-3 and V is TRBV30, with D possibly being TRBD1 (5 bases). This CDR3 is built from 16 residues. V lost 2 bases and J lost 0, with 14 bases in between. Germline CDR1 reads GTSNPN; CDR2 reads SVGIG (reference sequence). The DNA of the CDR3 is TGTGCCTGGAGTAACCGGGGGTCTCGCTCTGGAAACACCATATATTTT. This sequence encodes CAWSNRGSRSGNTIYF.

This chain joins TRBV5-1 and TRBJ1-2; D perhaps matches TRBD1 (5 bases). With 0 bases removed from V and 4 bases from J, the gap between germline ends came to 7 bases. This CDR3 region has 13 residues. Germline V gene data show CDR1 as SGHRS and CDR2 as YFSETQ. The chain's CDR3 is CASSLAQGYGYTF. DNA for the CDR3: TGCGCCAGCAGCTTGGCCCAGGGCTATGGCTACACCTTC.

J is TRBJ2-7 and V is TRBV6-6, with a weak D call TRBD1 (6 bases). The CDR3 is 13 amino acids. Between the trimmed V and J ends, which lost 5 bases and 2 bases, there was a span of 10 bases. CDR1 is MNHNY and CDR2 is SVGAGI in the germline V gene (reference sequence). The CDR3 sequence: CASSRQAAYEQYF. As DNA, the CDR3 is TGTGCCAGCAGTAGACAGGCGGCCTACGAGCAGTACTTC.

The V call is TRBV19, the J call TRBJ1-2; TRBD1 aligns across 9 bases. The length of the CDR3 is 16 residues. Germline V CDR1 and CDR2: LNHDA, SQIVND (reference sequence). Germline trimming cut 6 bases from V and 3 bases from J; bases unmatched to any gene: 11. This chain's CDR3 is CASRSPGRTGDYGYTF. The DNA of the CDR3 is TGTGCCAGTAGATCCCCTGGACGGACAGGGGACTATGGCTACACCTTC.

The rearrangement joins TRBV7-3 to TRBJ2-7; the match to TRBD2 covers 7 bases. The trim removed 2 bases at V and 3 bases at J, leaving 7 bases unmatched. The CDR3 is 15 amino acids. In germline, CDR1 is SGHTA, CDR2 FQGTGA. The chain's CDR3 is CASSLGAGSYYEQYF. In DNA form, the CDR3 reads TGTGCCAGCAGCTTAGGAGCGGGATCCTACTACGAGCAGTACTTC. The full variable domain, with the rest looked up from reference TRBV7-3 and TRBJ2-7, is GAGVSQTPSNKVTEKGKYVELRCDPISGHTALYWYRQSLGQGPEFLIYFQGTGAADDSGLPNDRFFAVRPEGSVSTLKIQRTERGDSAVYLCASSLGAGSYYEQYFGPGTRLTVT.

The chain has TRBV29-1 and TRBJ1-4, with a tentative D call TRBD1 (6 bases). Germline-derived CDR1 and CDR2 are SQVTM and ANQGSEA. This CDR3 has 13 amino acids. The germline V and J ends were trimmed by 7 bases and 7 bases, with 16 bases remaining between them. In DNA form, the CDR3 reads TGCAGCGCCCGACGGACAGACGGTGAAAAACTGTTTTTT. Translation gives CSARRTDGEKLFF.

This clone was observed once. The genes are TRBV15 and TRBJ1-2; D uncertain. Trimming cost V 5 bases and J 5 bases, with 12 bases left between them. The CDR3 consists of 13 residues. Germline loops: CDR1 LNHNV, CDR2 YYDKDF (reference sequence). The CDR3 DNA reads as TGTGCCACCAGCCGCGGGAACTTATATGGCTACACCTTC. Translation gives CATSRGNLYGYTF.

This rearrangement joins TRBV6-4 to TRBJ1-2; D possibly corresponds to TRBD1 (5 bases). The CDR3 runs 14 residues. CDR1 and CDR2 (germline): MRHNA, SNTAGT. V lost 8 bases and J 2 bases, leaving 15 bases between the germline ends. CDR3 DNA sequence: TGTGCCAGCTCCCCCTACGACAGAAACTATGGCTACACCTTC. Encoded protein: CASSPYDRNYGYTF.

This chain joins TRBV27 and TRBJ1-4, with TRBD1 identical over 9 bases. The germline V gene encodes CDR1 MNHEY and CDR2 SMNVEV (reference sequence). V lost 5 bases to trimming and J lost 8 bases; unmatched junction nucleotides: 6. The CDR3 totals 14 residues. This CDR3 is CASSIDRGREKLFF. DNA for the CDR3: TGTGCCAGCAGTATCGACAGGGGGAGAGAAAAACTGTTTTTT.

This clone was recorded once. This chain joins TRBV28 and TRBJ2-7, with no clear D. Trimming took off 5 bases at V and 6 bases at J, with 20 bases between the two ends. Per the germline V gene, CDR1 is MDHEN and CDR2 is SYDVKM. CDR3 size: 15 residues. The CDR3 region is CASSPTVAEYPEQYF. CDR3 in DNA: TGTGCCAGCAGTCCCACGGTAGCTGAGTATCCCGAGCAGTACTTC.

The V and J genes are TRBV28 and TRBJ1-5, with D possibly being TRBD1 (6 bases). Germline CDR1 and CDR2: MDHEN and SYDVKM. This CDR3 has 14 residues. The V gene lost 5 bases and the J gene lost 2 bases, with 10 bases spanning the gap. The CDR3 nucleotides are TGTGCCAGCAGTCCCCCAGGGGGCAATCAGCCCCAGCATTTT. This translates into CASSPPGGNQPQHF.

V and J are TRBV4-1 and TRBJ2-2, with D tentatively TRBD1 or TRBD2 (5 bases each). Trimming left V 0 bases short and J 6 bases short, with 11 bases between. This CDR3 contains 15 residues. CDR1 and CDR2 (germline): MGHRA, YSYEKL. The CDR3 DNA follows: TGCGCCAGCAGCCAAGAGGGGGTAGTGGCCGGGGAGCTGTTTTTT. Protein: CASSQEGVVAGELFF.

This chain joins TRBV7-2 and TRBJ2-3; 7 positions match TRBD1. V was pared by 5 bases and J by 7 bases, with 15 bases of the junction left unmatched. This CDR3 spans 16 amino acids. The germline gives CDR1 SGHTA, CDR2 FQGNSA. In DNA form, the CDR3 reads TGTGCCAGCAGCACACGGCGACAGGGTCTGGTGCATACGCAGTATTTT. This translates into CASSTRRQGLVHTQYF.

The genes are TRBV9 and TRBJ1-5; D is undetermined. V was clipped by 4 bases and J by 2 bases, with 7 bases between them. The CDR3 consists of 13 residues. Looked up from germline, CDR1 is SGDLS and CDR2 is YYNGEE. The CDR3 DNA follows: TGTGCCAGCAGCCCGCTCGGCAATCAGCCCCAGCATTTT. This sequence encodes CASSPLGNQPQHF. The complete variable domain, with remaining parts taken from reference TRBV9 and TRBJ1-5, reads DSGVTQTPKHLITATGQRVTLRCSPRSGDLSVYWYQQSLDQGLQFLIQYYNGEERAKGNILERFSAQQFPDLHSELNLSSLELGDSALYFCASSPLGNQPQHFGDGTRLSIL.

This chain connects TRBV27 to TRBJ2-7, with TRBD1 matching over 8 bases. The CDR3 spans 15 residues. With 7 bases clipped from V and 0 bases from J, the junction kept 8 bases outside the gene matches. CDR1 and CDR2 (germline): MNHEY, SMNVEV (reference sequence). CDR3 region: CASTIDRGHSYEQYF. CDR3 bases: TGTGCCAGCACCATCGACAGGGGTCACTCCTACGAGCAGTACTTC.

This chain joins TRBV4-3 and TRBJ2-2; D not certain. From germline, CDR1 is LGHNA and CDR2 YSLEER. CDR3 length: 13 amino acids. Trimming pared 0 bases from V and 4 bases from J, leaving 3 bases between. In DNA, the CDR3 is TGCGCCAGCAGCCAAGAGGTCACCGGGGAGCTGTTTTTT. It codes for CASSQEVTGELFF.